Listed below are T cell receptor beta chains from one sample, sequenced in a study of blood T cell repertoires in COVID-19. The method was immunoSEQ multiplex PCR; TCRdb's version includes in-frame clones alone and lacks a portion of them. This sample has about 49,000 clones; more than 80% occur once, and the top ten carry 0.9% to 1.1%. What was sequenced was peripheral blood. Source of these receptors: a man aged 55 to 70 with COVID-19, enrolled during active disease. Each CDR3 is given with its conserved first and last residue. A D gene is named only where the DNA matches it firmly. Expanded clones get a size class; other rows say once, few or many, or leave the size out.

TRBV19	.	TRBJ1-3	TRBD1	CASSFRDRNSGNTIYF	TGTGCCAGTAGTTTCCGGGACAGGAACTCTGGAAACACCATATATTTT
TRBV2	.	TRBJ2-6	.	CASSELGVSGANVLTF	TGTGCCAGCAGTGAATTAGGGGTTTCTGGGGCCAACGTCCTGACTTTC
TRBV15	few	TRBJ2-2	TRBD1	CATSAQGGTGELFF	TGTGCCACCAGCGCACAGGGGGGCACCGGGGAGCTGTTTTTT
TRBV6-6	.	TRBJ1-1	.	CASSLGREGEAFF	TGTGCCAGCAGTTTAGGGCGGGAGGGTGAAGCTTTCTTT
TRBV7-9	.	TRBJ2-7	TRBD1	CASSLGDRANSYEQYF	TGTGCCAGCAGCTTGGGCGACAGGGCCAACTCCTACGAGCAGTACTTC
TRBV6-2/TRBV6-3	.	TRBJ2-7	TRBD2	CASSSGLAGGSSYEQYF	TGTGCCAGCAGTTCCGGACTAGCGGGAGGTAGCTCCTACGAGCAGTACTTC
TRBV27	.	TRBJ2-7	TRBD1	CASSFHGQGVQSYEQYF	TGTGCCAGCAGTTTCCATGGACAGGGCGTCCAATCCTACGAGCAGTACTTC
TRBV15	.	TRBJ1-1	TRBD1	CATSRDRQGSQAFF	TGTGCCACCAGCAGAGATCGACAGGGGAGTCAAGCTTTCTTT
TRBV19	.	TRBJ1-2	TRBD1	CASRATGGAYGYTF	TGTGCCAGTCGAGCGACAGGGGGTGCCTATGGCTACACCTTC
TRBV19	.	TRBJ2-1	.	CASSIRTATDEQFF	TGTGCCAGTAGTATCAGGACAGCTACGGATGAGCAGTTCTTC
TRBV4-1	.	TRBJ2-3	TRBD2	CASSQDPAAGGFGTQYF	TGCGCCAGCAGCCAAGATCCCGCAGCGGGGGGGTTTGGTACGCAGTATTTT
TRBV28	.	TRBJ1-5	TRBD1	CASSLLTQGARYQPQHF	TGTGCCAGCAGTTTACTTACGCAGGGGGCGAGGTATCAGCCCCAGCATTTT
TRBV12-3/TRBV12-4	.	TRBJ1-2	.	CASSLDSYGYTF	TGTGCCAGCAGTTTAGACAGCTATGGCTACACCTTC
TRBV30	.	TRBJ1-4	TRBD1	CAWSQGAINEKLFF	TGTGCCTGGAGCCAGGGGGCTATAAATGAAAAACTGTTTTTT
TRBV7-9	once	TRBJ1-4	.	CASSTGQIATNEKLFF	TGTGCCAGCAGCACTGGACAGATCGCAACTAATGAAAAACTGTTTTTT
TRBV4-2	.	TRBJ1-4	.	CASSQDTQGREKLFF	TGTGCCAGCAGCCAAGATACGCAGGGGCGAGAAAAACTGTTTTTT
TRBV27	.	TRBJ2-2	TRBD1	CASTGTGRTGELFF	TGTGCCAGCACCGGGACAGGAAGGACCGGGGAGCTGTTTTTT
TRBV7-8	.	TRBJ1-2	TRBD1	CASSRDSYGYTF	TGTGCCAGCAGCCGGGACAGCTATGGCTACACCTTC